This T cell receptor (beta chain) was sequenced in a study of T cell responses to AZD1222 COVID-19 vaccine. Clones were read by immunoSEQ multiplex PCR, and TCRdb kept only the in-frame ones, dropping some. The sample carries tens of thousands of clones, roughly 85% recorded once. Whole-study results and caveats: Unmutated variant regions reportedly attract nearly half of all spike-specific TCRs.

Trimming removed 7 bases from V and 7 bases from J, with 14 bases in between. Germline V CDR1 and CDR2: LNHDA, SQIVND (reference sequence). The CDR3 consists of 13 residues. Points on this clone: Its antigen remains unidentified.

The gene calls are TRBV19 and TRBJ1-5; D remains ambiguous. The receptor comes from an adult in good health. This specimen was peripheral blood, taken on day 0 of AZD1222 vaccination. CDR3 bases: TGTGCCAGTACTCGCGGCGGCGGCCAGCCCCAGCATTTT. Translated: CASTRGGGQPQHF. The full variable domain, in which reference TRBV19 and TRBJ1-5 provide the parts outside the CDR3, is DGGITQSPKYLFRKEGQNVTLSCEQNLNHDAMYWYRQDPGQGLRLIYYSQIVNDFQKGDIAEGYSVSREKKESFPLTVTSAQKNPTAFYLCASTRGGGQPQHFGDGTRLSIL.